The 2 T cell receptor beta chains below all came from one sample that was sequenced in a study of blood T cells in healthy people across ages. Primed by a sample-barcoded 5' primer and a J-beta primer mix, a second PCR proceeded for roughly 6 to 12 cycles. TCRdb reprocessed the 5' RACE reads via MiXCR and lists one record per CDR3 protein. The repertoire includes some 900,000 distinct CDR3 sequences, around 49% of them detected once, and around an eighth sits in the top ten. Material for sequencing was blood. All receptors derive from a man younger than 40 in good health.

Only one count was recorded for this clonotype. The genes are TRBV3-1 and TRBJ2-5; 10 positions match TRBD2. CDR1 and CDR2 (germline): LGHDT, YNNKEL (reference sequence). This CDR3 is built from 17 residues. V lost 3 bases and J lost 2; bases outside the gene matches: 9. The DNA of the CDR3 is TGTGCCAGCAGCCATAATCTAGCGGGGGTGCAACAAGAGACCCAGTACTTC. This translates into CASSHNLAGVQQETQYF.

This clonotype was picked up one time. The V call is TRBV28, the J call TRBJ2-5, with D perhaps TRBD1 (6 bases). V was clipped by 6 bases and J by 0 bases, with 17 bases between them. The CDR3 totals 16 residues. In germline, CDR1 is MDHEN, CDR2 SYDVKM. The CDR3 DNA reads TGTGCCAGCAGGGAAGGGGACGGGACATACCAAGAGACCCAGTACTTC. Its translation is CASREGDGTYQETQYF.